This T cell receptor (beta chain) is from a study of identifying expanded T cells in peripheral blood. Remarks on this clone: Antigen specificity is unknown.

Trimming at V came to 7 bases and at J to 2 bases, leaving 9 bases not matched to a gene. There are 18 residues in the CDR3. Germline V CDR1 and CDR2: MGHDK, SYGVNS. Study outcomes and limitations: Approximately 2-week clone count variance significantly increased as total template count grew.

Healthy donors had no documented immune events, such as infections, while sampled. Sequencing was performed with immunoSEQ multiplex PCR; in TCRdb, only in-frame clones are kept and a portion is missing. The sample contains more than 75,000 clones, more than 70% of which appear only once. Sequenced sample: blood. The chain is built from TRBV25-1 and TRBJ2-1; 15 bases are shared with TRBD2. The TCR originated in a person between 18 and 69 years old in good health. CDR3 nucleotide sequence: TGTGCCAGCAAAGGGGCCAGGACTAGCGGGAGGGCCTACAATGAGCAGTTCTTC. This gives the protein CASKGARTSGRAYNEQFF.